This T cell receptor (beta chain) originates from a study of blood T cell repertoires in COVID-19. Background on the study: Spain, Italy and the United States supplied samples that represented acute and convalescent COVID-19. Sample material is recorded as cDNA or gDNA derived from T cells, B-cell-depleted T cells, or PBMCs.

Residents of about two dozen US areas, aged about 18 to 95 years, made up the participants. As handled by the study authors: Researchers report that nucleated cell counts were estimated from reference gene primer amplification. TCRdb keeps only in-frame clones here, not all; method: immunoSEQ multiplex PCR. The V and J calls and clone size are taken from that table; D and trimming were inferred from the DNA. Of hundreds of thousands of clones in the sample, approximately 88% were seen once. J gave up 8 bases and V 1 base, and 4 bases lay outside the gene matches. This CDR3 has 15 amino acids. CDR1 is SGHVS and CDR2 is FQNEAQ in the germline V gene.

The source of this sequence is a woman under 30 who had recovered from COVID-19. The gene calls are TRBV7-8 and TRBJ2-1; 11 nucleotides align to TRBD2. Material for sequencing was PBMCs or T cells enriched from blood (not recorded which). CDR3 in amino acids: CASSLELAGDYEQFF. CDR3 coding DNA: TGTGCCAGCAGCTTAGAACTAGCGGGAGACTATGAGCAGTTCTTC.